This T cell receptor (beta chain) appears in the sequencing data of a study of blood T cell repertoires in COVID-19 (dated by TCRdb to 2018 to 2021). Notes on the research overall: The collaborator samples originated in the United States, Italy and Spain and spanned the acute and convalescent phases of COVID-19. HLA class I and class II types, where available, came from metadata supplied by the sample provider rather than from assay-based typing. Samples were obtained from the ongoing ImmuneRACE study (first 160 participants) and from 1,254 subjects provided by 6 global collaborators. The repertoires were released in a freely available public database meant as a resource for research on the immune response to SARS-CoV-2. A de-identified subject ID, COVID-19 status, age in years and sex were almost always included in the sample metadata. The prospective study material was composed of cDNA or gDNA derived from T cells, B-cell-depleted T cells, or PBMCs. Deeply sampled blood TCRbeta repertoires from subjects exposed to, actively infected with, or recovered from COVID-19 were included in the dataset.

Reading the germline V gene (reference sequence) gives CDR1 LNHNV and CDR2 YYDKDF. After removal of 0 bases from V and 4 bases from J, the junction retains 3 bases not matched to a gene. The CDR3 starts with the cysteine, ends with the phenylalanine, and has 15 residues. Kept here is only the CDR3 DNA, which spans 45 bases and is read in frame from base 1. TCRbeta CDR3 regions were amplified from genomic DNA using the immunoSEQ Assay, a bias-controlled multiplex PCR. The authors processed their data as follows. Nucleated cell counts per sample were estimated from amplification of reference gene primers within the assay. To quantify the absolute abundance of each unique TCRbeta CDR3 rearrangement, sequence reads were collapsed and filtered. For each sample, productive Simpson clonality was calculated as the square root of Simpson's diversity index over productive rearrangements. TCRdb took this table from immuneACCESS and kept in-frame rearrangements with V and J called. Such tables lack part of the clones; where checked against another copy, unresolved V genes explain under half of the gap, and the rest is unexplained. The DNA gave D and trimming, while V, J and clone size come from that table. The sample contains a few hundred thousand clones, about nine tenths of them found a single time. The ten largest clones represent 1% of the sample.

Each collaborating institution followed its own protocols to collect whole blood in K2EDTA tubes. For TCRbeta analysis, collaborators shipped samples in one of three forms: frozen whole blood, isolated PBMCs, or DNA extracted from either of those sample types. This clone was recorded only once. Its antigen is unknown. Per-base quality was not reported, and no clone a single base away is much larger than it. Findings and caveats that apply to the study as a whole: How much clinical and demographic metadata was included differed by source and by participant, and the metadata was provided uncurated.

Material: peripheral blood. Rearrangement joined TRBV15 to TRBJ1-3, with 7 central nucleotides matching TRBD1. The TCR comes from a man aged 50-60 years with active or convalescent COVID-19. The CDR3 region has the sequence CATSRDGTEGNTIYF. The sequenced DNA: TGTGCCACCAGCAGAGATGGGACAGAGGGAAACACCATATATTTT.